The rows below give T cell receptor beta chains drawn from one sample of a study of cytomegalovirus exposure and HLA in healthy donors. Clones were read by immunoSEQ multiplex PCR, and TCRdb kept only the in-frame ones, dropping some. The data contain 40,000 or so clones, around 64% of them singletons. The sequenced material came from PBMCs. The source is a human donor in good health. CDR3s include the opening cysteine and the closing phenylalanine or tryptophan. The D gene is left open where the match is weak. Clone size is shown for a subset of rows, as once, few, many or a class of expanded clone.

TRBJ2-7	TRBV6-5	.	TRBD2	TGTGCCAGCACCCGGGGGGGGCAGGGCGAGCAGTACTTC	CASTRGGQGEQYF
TRBJ1-4	TRBV28	.	TRBD1	TGTGCCAGCAGTTCCGGGACAGGGGGCGAAAAACTGTTTTTT	CASSSGTGGEKLFF
TRBJ2-7	TRBV29-1	.	.	TGCAGCGCCTCCTGGAGCCGTAACGAGCAGTACTTC	CSASWSRNEQYF
TRBJ2-7	TRBV25-1	.	TRBD1	TGTGCCAGCAGTAGCGACAGGGCCTACGAGCAGTACTTC	CASSSDRAYEQYF
TRBJ2-7	TRBV14	.	.	TGTGCCAGCAGCCAAGGTGGAGGGAACCCCTACGAGCAGTACTTC	CASSQGGGNPYEQYF
TRBJ1-2	TRBV12-2	.	.	TGTGCAAGTCGCTTGCCGACTTATTTTAACTATGGCTACACCTTC	CASRLPTYFNYGYTF
TRBJ1-2	TRBV9	.	TRBD1	TGTGCCAGCAGCGCGGGACAGGTCTATGGCTACACCTTC	CASSAGQVYGYTF
TRBJ2-1	TRBV6-6	.	TRBD1	TGTGCCAGCAGTAAACCGGGACAGGGGGCGAATGAGCAGTTCTTC	CASSKPGQGANEQFF
TRBJ2-4	TRBV5-6	.	.	TGTGCCAGCAGCTTGGAGGGCGGGCCCCTAGCCAAAAACATTCAGTACTTC	CASSLEGGPLAKNIQYF
TRBJ1-1	TRBV27	.	TRBD1	TGTGCCAGCAGTTCTCGACAGGGCCTCAATCGAGCTTTCTTT	CASSSRQGLNRAFF
TRBJ1-6	TRBV7-9	.	.	TGTGCCAGCAGCGTTAGGGGGTCACCCCTCCACTTT	CASSVRGSPLHF
TRBJ1-1	TRBV6-1	few	.	TGTGCCAGCATGGCAGGAGAAGCTTTCTTT	CASMAGEAFF
TRBJ2-5	TRBV2	.	.	TGTGCCAGCAGTCCCGGGACATCCCAAGAGACCCAGTACTTC	CASSPGTSQETQYF
TRBJ2-1	TRBV2	few	TRBD2	TGTGCCAGCAGTGAAGAAGCGGGGCTCTACAATGAGCAGTTCTTC	CASSEEAGLYNEQFF
TRBJ1-6	TRBV6-6	.	.	TGTGCCAGCAGTTTTAACGGCTATAATTCACCCCTCCACTTT	CASSFNGYNSPLHF
TRBJ2-7	TRBV30	.	.	TGTGCCTGGAGTTCGTCCTACGAGCAGTACTTC	CAWSSSYEQYF
TRBJ1-4	TRBV9	.	TRBD1	TGTGCCAGCAGCGTAGCGACAGGGAATGAAAAACTGTTTTTT	CASSVATGNEKLFF
TRBJ1-1	TRBV2	.	.	TGTGCCAGCAGAGGGCAGGGGTGGACTGAAGCTTTCTTT	CASRGQGWTEAFF
TRBJ1-4	TRBV4-1	.	.	TGCGCCAGCAGCCAAGGGCGGCGGGGCGGAAAAAAACTGTTTTTT	CASSQGRRGGKKLFF
TRBJ2-3	TRBV28	.	.	TGTGCCAGCGCCAGTTTCACAGATACGCAGTATTTT	CASASFTDTQYF
TRBJ1-2	TRBV6-9	.	.	TGTGCCAGCAGCCGGGAGGACAGATCTAACTATGGCTACACCTTC	CASSREDRSNYGYTF
TRBJ1-1	TRBV5-1	.	.	TGCGCCAGCAGCCGGGCTGCTATGAGGGGGACTGAAGCTTTCTTT	CASSRAAMRGTEAFF
TRBJ1-2	TRBV6-5	.	TRBD1	TGTGCCACCATAAGACAGGGGAGTTCCTATGGCTACACCTTC	CATIRQGSSYGYTF
TRBJ2-7	TRBV18	.	TRBD1	TGTGCCAGCTCACCCAACCGGGACGGAGGACAGGGGCAGTACTTC	CASSPNRDGGQGQYF
TRBJ2-2	TRBV15	.	.	TGTGCCACCAGCATTCACCAGGAGGACACCGGGGAGCTGTTTTTT	CATSIHQEDTGELFF
TRBJ1-2	TRBV7-2	.	TRBD1	TGTGCCAGCAGCCAAACCGGGACAGGGTATGGCTACACCTTC	CASSQTGTGYGYTF
TRBJ1-2	TRBV4-2	.	TRBD1	TGTGCCAGCAGCCGGACACAGGGGAACTATGGCTACACCTTC	CASSRTQGNYGYTF
TRBJ2-5	TRBV9	.	TRBD2	TGTGCCAGTTCTCGCGGGGGGCCCCAAGAGACCCAGTACTTC	CASSRGGPQETQYF
TRBJ1-6	TRBV30	.	.	TGTGCCTGGAGTGTTCAAGGACGTCAGGGTTATTCACCCCTCCACTTT	CAWSVQGRQGYSPLHF
TRBJ2-7	TRBV5-1	few	.	TGCGCCAGCAGCTTGGGAGGTGGAGAGCAGTACTTC	CASSLGGGEQYF
TRBJ1-6	TRBV7-7	.	.	TGTGCCAGCAGCTTAGAACGGGTCGGATCACCCCTCCACTTT	CASSLERVGSPLHF
TRBJ1-3	TRBV7-2	.	.	TGTGCCAGCAGCCCCCCGGGAGGGCCTATCTCTGGAAACACCATATATTTT	CASSPPGGPISGNTIYF
TRBJ2-3	TRBV11-2	.	.	TGTGCCAGCAGCTTAGATTGGCCCCCAGATACGCAGTATTTT	CASSLDWPPDTQYF
TRBJ1-4	TRBV18	.	.	TGTGCCAGCTCACCTACAACAGGGCGTGAAAAACTGTTTTTT	CASSPTTGREKLFF
TRBJ2-3	TRBV6-1	.	.	TGTGCCAGTCGGTTGCGGGGTGCAGATACGCAGTATTTT	CASRLRGADTQYF
TRBJ1-2	TRBV30	.	.	TGTGCCTGGAGTGTTGAGGCTAACTATGGCTACACCTTC	CAWSVEANYGYTF
TRBJ1-2	TRBV29-1	.	.	TGCAGCGTCGGGGGTTTCAGGGAATCTAACTATGGCTACACCTTC	CSVGGFRESNYGYTF
TRBJ1-6	TRBV7-6	few	.	TGTGCCAGCAGCTTAACCCCTAGCCCCTATAATTCACCCCTCCACTTT	CASSLTPSPYNSPLHF
TRBJ1-2	TRBV11-2	.	.	TGTGCCAGCAGCTTAGGGTACAGGATGGGCTATGGCTACACCTTC	CASSLGYRMGYGYTF
TRBJ1-6	TRBV7-2	few	.	TGTGCCAGCAGCTTAGTAGGTCCGGGTTACCCTTCACCCCTCCACTTT	CASSLVGPGYPSPLHF
TRBJ2-1	TRBV18	few	.	TGTGCCAGCTCAGAGTACAATGAGCAGTTCTTC	CASSEYNEQFF
TRBJ1-1	TRBV12-5	.	TRBD1	TGTGCTAGTGGTTTGGTAAGAGCACGACAGGGGTCTGAAGCTTTCTTT	CASGLVRARQGSEAFF
TRBJ2-3	TRBV30	.	.	TGTGCCTGGACCCCCTGGGCTATCCCCGGAGATACGCAGTATTTT	CAWTPWAIPGDTQYF
TRBJ1-2	TRBV5-1	.	.	TGCGCCAGCAGCTTGCGGGGAAGGACCCCCTATGGCTACACCTTC	CASSLRGRTPYGYTF
TRBJ1-5	TRBV4-3	.	.	TGCGCCAGCAGCCAAGACCTCGATCAGCCCCAGCATTTT	CASSQDLDQPQHF
TRBJ2-4	TRBV5-4	.	.	TGTGCCAGCAGCTTCCGAGGGAACATTCAGTACTTC	CASSFRGNIQYF
TRBJ2-7	TRBV28	few	.	TGTGCCAGCAGTTCCTCGGTAAGGTACGGGGACAAGTCCTACGAGCAGTACTTC	CASSSSVRYGDKSYEQYF
TRBJ2-7	TRBV9	.	.	TGTGCCAGCAGCGTAGGACAGCAGACCTACGAGCAGTACTTC	CASSVGQQTYEQYF
TRBJ2-1	TRBV9	.	.	TGTGCCAGCAGCCCAGTGTTCCCCAATGAGCAGTTCTTC	CASSPVFPNEQFF
TRBJ2-5	TRBV7-9	.	.	TGTGCCAGCAGTTTTCAGACTAACCAAGAGACCCAGTACTTC	CASSFQTNQETQYF
TRBJ2-2	TRBV7-9	.	TRBD2	TGTGCCAGCAGCTCGGGACTAGCGGGGATCACCGGGGAGCTGTTTTTT	CASSSGLAGITGELFF
TRBJ1-1	TRBV7-9	.	TRBD1	TGTGCCAGCAGCCAGGGACAGGGGCACACTGAAGCTTTCTTT	CASSQGQGHTEAFF
TRBJ1-1	TRBV29-1	.	.	TGCAGCGTTGCTCGGGGGGCGGACACTGAAGCTTTCTTT	CSVARGADTEAFF
TRBJ2-7	TRBV12-1	.	.	TGTGCCAGCAGCCTCTATAAGTTCGGCTACGAGCAGTACTTC	CASSLYKFGYEQYF
TRBJ2-3	TRBV7-2	.	TRBD2	TGTGCCAGCAGCCAACAACTAGCGGACAAGGGTACGCAGTATTTT	CASSQQLADKGTQYF